Listed below are T cell receptor beta chains from one sample, sequenced in a study of CD8+CD57+ T cells in acquired aplastic anemia. MiXCR, applied by TCRdb to the reads, yields one record per CDR3 protein. The data show roughly 170,000 distinct CDR3 sequences, with about 50% seen just once and roughly 13% held by the top ten. Sequenced: sorted CD4+, CD8+, or CD8+CD57+ T cells (not recorded which) from PBMCs. Receptors were obtained from a human donor with aplastic anemia. Both conserved end residues are part of each CDR3. A D gene is named only where the DNA matches it firmly. Clone size, where shown, is once, few, many, or a class for clones that have expanded.

NA	14	NA	TRBV29-1	TRBJ2-2	TGCAGCGTTTGCCCGGGGGATCGGGGCGGGGAGCTGTTTTTT	CSVCPGDRGGELFF
NA	15	TRBD2	TRBV20-1	TRBJ2-7	TGCAGTGCTAGAGATTTGGGGACTACCCCCTACGAGCAGTACTTC	CSARDLGTTPYEQYF
NA	17	TRBD2	TRBV20-1	TRBJ2-2	TGCAGTGCTAAGGGACTAGCGGGAGGGAAGGACACCGGGGAGCTGTTTTTT	CSAKGLAGGKDTGELFF
many	13	TRBD1	TRBV12-3/TRBV12-4	TRBJ1-5	TGTGCCAGCAGACAGGGGGGCAATCAGCCCCAGCATTTT	CASRQGGNQPQHF
many	11	NA	TRBV7-2	TRBJ2-5	TGTGCCAGCAGCCCTGCCGAGACCCAGTACTTC	CASSPAETQYF
few	14	TRBD1	TRBV7-3	TRBJ1-6	TGTGCCAGCAGCCCGACAGGGGTGGACTCACCCCTCCACTTT	CASSPTGVDSPLHF
NA	12	NA	TRBV2	TRBJ1-1	TGTGCCAGCAGCGTGCTACAGGAGCAAGCTTTCTTT	CASSVLQEQAFF
NA	16	TRBD1	TRBV11-1	TRBJ2-7	TGTGCCAGCAGCTTAGCTGGGACAGGGAGGACCTACGAGCAGTACTTC	CASSLAGTGRTYEQYF
many	12	NA	TRBV3-1	TRBJ1-1	TGTGCCAGCAGCCCGGAGGGCAGGGCAGCTTTCTTT	CASSPEGRAAFF
NA	15	TRBD1	TRBV6-1	TRBJ2-7	TGTGCCAGCAGGAGACAGGGGCAAACCTCCTACGAGCAGTACTTC	CASRRQGQTSYEQYF
once	14	NA	TRBV7-9	TRBJ2-7	TGTGCCGGCAGCCCTTCGGGGGTGGTGTTCGAGCAGTGCTTC	CAGSPSGVVFEQCF
NA	12	NA	TRBV7-7	TRBJ1-2	TGTGCCAGCAGCTTTCGGAGCTATGGCTACACCTTC	CASSFRSYGYTF
NA	12	TRBD2	TRBV15	TRBJ2-7	TGTGCCACTTCCCCGGGGGGGTACGAGCAGTACTTC	CATSPGGYEQYF
many	17	NA	TRBV19	TRBJ2-4	TGTGCCAGTAGTATAGATAAAGTGGATCTAGCCAAAAACATTCAGTACTTC	CASSIDKVDLAKNIQYF
few	13	NA	TRBV19	TRBJ1-1	TGTGCCAGTAGTATGGGGCAGCTCACTGAAGCTTTCTTT	CASSMGQLTEAFF
NA	13	TRBD1	TRBV7-2	TRBJ2-5	TGTGCCAGCACCATAAACAGGGGGGAGACCCAGTACTTC	CASTINRGETQYF
NA	14	TRBD1	TRBV29-1	TRBJ1-1	TGCAGCTCCCGAGAGGGACAGAGGAACACTGAAGCTTTCTTT	CSSREGQRNTEAFF
NA	14	NA	TRBV20-1	TRBJ1-2	TGCAGTGCTAGAGTTGTAACAGGGCGATATGGCTACACCTTC	CSARVVTGRYGYTF
NA	13	NA	TRBV29-1	TRBJ1-1	TGCAGCGTTACAGGGTCCCCTAACACTGAAGCTTTCTTT	CSVTGSPNTEAFF
many	12	NA	TRBV20-1	TRBJ2-7	TGCAGTGCTACCCATGTCGCCGGGGAGCAGTACTTC	CSATHVAGEQYF
many	18	NA	TRBV5-1	TRBJ2-7	TGCGCCAGCAGCCTCACTCCGTTGACAGGATTGAGCCCCTACGAGCAGTACTTC	CASSLTPLTGLSPYEQYF
few	15	TRBD2	TRBV5-6	TRBJ2-4	TGTGCCAGCAGCTCGGGGACTAGCGGGAGGTACATTCAGTACTTC	CASSSGTSGRYIQYF
many	16	TRBD1	TRBV11-2	TRBJ2-7	TGTGCCAGCAGCTCCCTCGACAGGGACCTATCCTACGAGCAGTACTTC	CASSSLDRDLSYEQYF
few	14	NA	TRBV24-1	TRBJ1-1	TGTGCCACCAGTGACCCGGACAAACCACTGAAATACTTCTTT	CATSDPDKPLKYFF
few	13	NA	TRBV20-1	TRBJ2-3	TGCAGTGCTAGAGACCTAGTCACAGATACGCAGTATTTT	CSARDLVTDTQYF
NA	17	TRBD1	TRBV19	TRBJ2-6	TGTGCCAGTAGTGTAGACAGGGAAGCCCCTGGGGCCAACGTCCTGACTTTC	CASSVDREAPGANVLTF
NA	15	NA	TRBV9	TRBJ2-1	TGTGCCAGCAGCGGTAGCGGTAATTCCTACAATGAGCAGTTCTTC	CASSGSGNSYNEQFF
NA	17	TRBD1	TRBV6-1	TRBJ2-3	TGTGCCAGCAGTGAAATGGGGACAGGGGTGTCCGCAGATACGCAGTATTTT	CASSEMGTGVSADTQYF
NA	15	TRBD1	TRBV9	TRBJ2-7	TGTGCCAGCAGCTATCCACAGGGGAACCCCTACGAGCAGTACTTC	CASSYPQGNPYEQYF
NA	15	NA	TRBV6-1	TRBJ2-7	TGTGCCAGCAGTGACCAACGGAGCGGCTCCTACGAGCAGTACTTC	CASSDQRSGSYEQYF
many	13	TRBD2	TRBV29-1	TRBJ2-3	TGCAGCGTTGGCACTAGCGGGGGAGGTACGCAGTATTTT	CSVGTSGGGTQYF
NA	14	NA	TRBV9	TRBJ2-1	TGTGCCAGCAGCGTAGATGTCTCCTACAATGAGCAGTTCTTC	CASSVDVSYNEQFF
NA	14	TRBD1	TRBV24-1	TRBJ1-2	TGTGCCACCAGTGACCGGGACAGGGGGTTCGGCTACACCTTC	CATSDRDRGFGYTF
NA	17	TRBD2	TRBV11-1	TRBJ2-3	TGTGCCAGCAGCTTACCCCCGACTAGCGGTAGCACAGATACGCAGTATTTT	CASSLPPTSGSTDTQYF
NA	13	NA	TRBV15	TRBJ2-1	TGTGCCACCAGCGGACATAGTTACAATGAGCAGTTCTTC	CATSGHSYNEQFF
many	15	TRBD2	TRBV3-1	TRBJ2-1	TGTGCCAGCAGCCCCCTACTAGCGGCCAACAATGAGCAGTTCTTC	CASSPLLAANNEQFF
NA	13	TRBD2	TRBV29-1	TRBJ2-5	TGCAGCGCCCGCCTAGCGGCCCAAGAGACCCAGTACTTC	CSARLAAQETQYF
once	13	NA	TRBV27	TRBJ1-2	TGTGCCAGCAGTCAAGGGGGGGGGGATGGCTACACCTTC	CASSQGGGDGYTF
many	18	TRBD1	TRBV9	TRBJ1-3	TGTGCCAGCAGCGTAGCGGCCGGGACAGGGTCCTCTGGAAACACCATATATTTT	CASSVAAGTGSSGNTIYF
NA	15	TRBD1	TRBV11-2	TRBJ2-1	TGTGCCAGCAGCTTAAGGGACAGGGTCACCAATGAGCAGTTCTTC	CASSLRDRVTNEQFF
NA	16	TRBD1	TRBV2	TRBJ1-3	TGTGCCAGCAGCGGTGACAGGGTGAACTCTGGAAACACCATATATTTT	CASSGDRVNSGNTIYF
few	13	NA	TRBV10-3	TRBJ1-5	TGTGCCACCCTTCAGGCGGGGAACCAGCCCCAGCATTTT	CATLQAGNQPQHF
once	14	TRBD1	TRBV2	TRBJ2-6	TGTGCCAACAGACAGGGCTCTGGGGCGAACGTCCTGACTTTC	CANRQGSGANVLTF
many	14	TRBD1	TRBV20-1	TRBJ2-1	TGCAGTGCTAGTCGGACAGGGGGCGACAATGAGCAGTTCTTC	CSASRTGGDNEQFF
many	15	NA	TRBV10-3	TRBJ2-3	TGTGCCATCAGTGAGCCAACTCTCAGCACAGATACGCAGTATTTT	CAISEPTLSTDTQYF
many	15	NA	TRBV2	TRBJ2-3	TGTGCCAGCAGTGAAGCGGCCATAAGCACAGATACGCAGTATTTT	CASSEAAISTDTQYF
few	14	NA	TRBV29-1	TRBJ1-4	TGCAGCGTTGCGGGGGGGACCCCTAATGAAAAACTGTTTTTT	CSVAGGTPNEKLFF
many	15	TRBD2	TRBV30	TRBJ2-2	TGTGCCTGCAAACCGGGACTAGCGGGATCCGGGGAGCTGTTTTTT	CACKPGLAGSGELFF
many	16	TRBD1	TRBV12-3/TRBV12-4	TRBJ1-1	TGTGCCAGCAGTCCGAAGGACAGGGTGTTTAACACTGAAGCTTTCTTT	CASSPKDRVFNTEAFF
many	14	NA	TRBV20-1	TRBJ2-6	TGCAGTGCTAGATATGGCGCTGGGGCCAACGTCCTGACTTTC	CSARYGAGANVLTF
few	15	NA	TRBV18	TRBJ1-1	TGTGCCAGCTCACCCACACTCGCCCAGGACACTGAAGCTTTCTTT	CASSPTLAQDTEAFF
many	16	NA	TRBV9	TRBJ2-7	TGTGCCAGCAGCCCCAAAACTCCGGCTGCCCCCCACGAGCAGTACTTC	CASSPKTPAAPHEQYF
few	15	NA	TRBV5-4	TRBJ2-2	TGTGCCAGCAGCCCGGCTAGTGAGCCCACCGGGGAGCTGTTTTTT	CASSPASEPTGELFF